The clone carrying this TCR beta chain was counted once. Its target is unknown. PCR used 60 Vbeta primers and 13 Jbeta primers. Profiling relied on immunoSEQ multiplex PCR, and the TCRdb table lists in-frame clones only, not all of them. Among 150,000 to 200,000 clones listed, 75% to 85% were seen once. This record belongs to a study of cytomegalovirus exposure and HLA in healthy donors. Overall study results and limits: According to a later analysis, most TCR beta chains associated with CMV appeared HLA-restricted. According to the study, about 180 TCR beta chains were cytomegalovirus-associated.

Trimming pared 7 bases from V and 2 bases from J, leaving 14 bases between. CDR3 length: 14 amino acids. CDR1 and CDR2 (germline): SGHRS, YFSETQ. The TCR sequence derives from a girl aged 5 to 17 in good health and CMV-seropositive. The sample was PBMCs. This sequence joins TRBV5-1 and TRBJ2-3; D possibly corresponds to TRBD1 (7 bases). The CDR3 DNA reads as TGCGCCAGCGACGGGGGACAGCTCACAGATACGCAGTATTTT. This translates into CASDGGQLTDTQYF.